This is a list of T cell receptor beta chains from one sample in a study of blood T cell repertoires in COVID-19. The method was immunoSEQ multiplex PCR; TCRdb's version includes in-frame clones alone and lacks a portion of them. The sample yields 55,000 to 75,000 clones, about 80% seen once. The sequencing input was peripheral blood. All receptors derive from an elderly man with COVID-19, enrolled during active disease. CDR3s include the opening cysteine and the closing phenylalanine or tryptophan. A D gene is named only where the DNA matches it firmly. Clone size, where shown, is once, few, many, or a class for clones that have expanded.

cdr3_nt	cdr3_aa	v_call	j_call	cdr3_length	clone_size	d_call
TGCAGCGTTGACGTAGGGGGCAAAGGTGGCTACACCTTC	CSVDVGGKGGYTF	TRBV29-1	TRBJ1-2	13	-	TRBD1
TGCAGCGTGGGGCAGGGACTCAATCAGCCCCAGCATTTT	CSVGQGLNQPQHF	TRBV29-1	TRBJ1-5	13	-	-
TGTGCCAGCAAGGGGTGGTCCGGGGAGCTGTTTTTT	CASKGWSGELFF	TRBV6-5	TRBJ2-2	12	-	-
TGTGCCAGCAGCCCGGGACAGGGGGTTGGCTACACCTTC	CASSPGQGVGYTF	TRBV3-1/TRBV3-2	TRBJ1-2	13	-	TRBD1
TGTGCCAGCAGCTCGAGGAAGGCTGGAAACACCATATATTTT	CASSSRKAGNTIYF	TRBV7-2	TRBJ1-3	14	-	-
TGTGCCAGCAGTTGGAGACAGGGCTCCTACAATGAGCAGTTCTTC	CASSWRQGSYNEQFF	TRBV6-5	TRBJ2-1	15	-	TRBD1
TGTGCCAGCAGACCTACTTCTTCTGCCTATGGCTACACCTTC	CASRPTSSAYGYTF	TRBV6-5	TRBJ1-2	14	-	-
TGTGCCAGCAGCCCTGGACAGGGCGATGGCTACACCTTC	CASSPGQGDGYTF	TRBV7-9	TRBJ1-2	13	-	TRBD1
TGTGCCAGCAGTTGGGACAGGGTCCAGCCCCAGCATTTT	CASSWDRVQPQHF	TRBV2	TRBJ1-5	13	few	TRBD1
TGTGCCAGCAGCTTAGACACAGGGGGAGAGACCCAGTACTTC	CASSLDTGGETQYF	TRBV7-8	TRBJ2-5	14	once	TRBD1
TGTGCCAGCAGCTTAGGTCCGGGGGTTGAGCAGTTCTTC	CASSLGPGVEQFF	TRBV11-3	TRBJ2-1	13	-	-
TGTGCCAGCAGCCACCACCAAGGGACATCGGGGGGCTACACCTTC	CASSHHQGTSGGYTF	TRBV3-1/TRBV3-2	TRBJ1-2	15	once	-
TGTGCCAGCAGCTCAGGACAGTTGGGATATGCAGATACGCAGTATTTT	CASSSGQLGYADTQYF	TRBV7-2	TRBJ2-3	16	-	-
TGCGCCAGCAGCTTAACCGGATCGGGAGAGACCCAGTACTTC	CASSLTGSGETQYF	TRBV5-1	TRBJ2-5	14	-	-
TGTGCCAGCAGCCGTATACGGCCACTAGCGGGAGCCACAGATACGCAGTATTTT	CASSRIRPLAGATDTQYF	TRBV3-1/TRBV3-2	TRBJ2-3	18	-	TRBD2
TGTGCCAGCACTTCCGGGGGCAATCAGCCCCAGCATTTT	CASTSGGNQPQHF	TRBV11-2	TRBJ1-5	13	-	-
TGTGCCAGCAGTCTCAAGGGACTAGCGGGGGGCCGCGAGCAGTTCTTC	CASSLKGLAGGREQFF	TRBV28	TRBJ2-1	16	-	TRBD2
TGTGCCAGCAGCCCGGGACAGGGCCCCTACGAGCAGTACTTC	CASSPGQGPYEQYF	TRBV5-4	TRBJ2-7	14	-	TRBD1
TGTGCCAGTACTGACCGGGAGAGAGCTTTCTTT	CASTDRERAFF	TRBV19	TRBJ1-1	11	-	-
TGTGCCAGCAGCGTCTTTAGCGGGGGCCCTGGGGAGGATGAGCAGTTCTTC	CASSVFSGGPGEDEQFF	TRBV9	TRBJ2-1	17	-	TRBD2
TGTGCCAGCAGTAACAGGGAAAACTATGGCTACACCTTC	CASSNRENYGYTF	TRBV12-3/TRBV12-4	TRBJ1-2	13	-	-
TGTGCCAGCAGCTTGGAGGAAGGACAGTCTCGCGGCTACACCTTC	CASSLEEGQSRGYTF	TRBV5-5	TRBJ1-2	15	-	-